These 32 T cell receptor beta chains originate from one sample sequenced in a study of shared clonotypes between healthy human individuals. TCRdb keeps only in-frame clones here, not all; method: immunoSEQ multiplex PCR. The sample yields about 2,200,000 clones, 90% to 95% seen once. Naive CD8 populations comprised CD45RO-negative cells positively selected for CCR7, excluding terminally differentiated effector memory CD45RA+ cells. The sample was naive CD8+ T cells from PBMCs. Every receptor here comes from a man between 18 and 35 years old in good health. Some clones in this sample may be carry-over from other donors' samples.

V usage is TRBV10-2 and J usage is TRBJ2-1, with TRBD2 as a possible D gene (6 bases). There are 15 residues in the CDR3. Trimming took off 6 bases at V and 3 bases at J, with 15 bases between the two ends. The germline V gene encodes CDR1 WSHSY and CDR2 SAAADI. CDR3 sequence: CASRDAGTLYNEQFF. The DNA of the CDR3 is TGCGCCAGCAGAGATGCGGGGACCCTCTACAATGAGCAGTTCTTC.

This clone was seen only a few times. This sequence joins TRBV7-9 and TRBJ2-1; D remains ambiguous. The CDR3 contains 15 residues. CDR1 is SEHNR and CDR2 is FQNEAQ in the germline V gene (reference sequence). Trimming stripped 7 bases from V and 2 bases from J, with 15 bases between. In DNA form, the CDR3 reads TGTGCCAGCACCACCGCGGAGTCAGCCTACAATGAGCAGTTCTTC. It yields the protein CASTTAESAYNEQFF.

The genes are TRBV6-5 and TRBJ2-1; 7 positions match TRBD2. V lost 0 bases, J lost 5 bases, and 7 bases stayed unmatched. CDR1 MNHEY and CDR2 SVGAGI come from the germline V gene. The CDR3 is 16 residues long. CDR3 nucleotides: TGTGCCAGCAGTTACTCTGCGGGAGAGCAAAACAATGAGCAGTTCTTC. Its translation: CASSYSAGEQNNEQFF.

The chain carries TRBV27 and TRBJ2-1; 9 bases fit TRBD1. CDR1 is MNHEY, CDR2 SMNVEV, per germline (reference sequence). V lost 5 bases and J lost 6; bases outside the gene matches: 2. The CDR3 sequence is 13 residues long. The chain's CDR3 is CASSTGQGNEQFF. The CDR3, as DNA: TGTGCCAGCAGTACGGGACAGGGCAATGAGCAGTTCTTC.

Here the CDR3 reads CARRTGNTIYF. In DNA form, the CDR3 reads TGTGCCAGAAGAACTGGAAACACCATATATTTT. The chain employs TRBV2 and TRBJ1-3, with D unresolved. V gave up 9 bases and J gave up 2 bases, with 5 bases separating them. The germline gives CDR1 SNHLY, CDR2 FYNNEI. The CDR3 length is 11 residues. The full variable domain, with the rest looked up from reference TRBV2 and TRBJ1-3, is EPEVTQTPSHQVTQMGQEVILRCVPISNHLYFYWYRQILGQKVEFLVSFYNNEISEKSEIFDDQFSVERPDGSNFTLKIRSTKLEDSAMYFCARRTGNTIYFGEGSWLTVV.

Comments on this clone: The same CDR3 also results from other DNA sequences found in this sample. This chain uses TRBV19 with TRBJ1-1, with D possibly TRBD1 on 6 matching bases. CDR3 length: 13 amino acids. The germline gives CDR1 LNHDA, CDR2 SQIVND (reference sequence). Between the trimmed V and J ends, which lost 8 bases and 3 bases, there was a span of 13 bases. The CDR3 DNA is TGTGCCAGTTCAGACAGGCCAGACACTGAAGCTTTCTTT. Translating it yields CASSDRPDTEAFF.

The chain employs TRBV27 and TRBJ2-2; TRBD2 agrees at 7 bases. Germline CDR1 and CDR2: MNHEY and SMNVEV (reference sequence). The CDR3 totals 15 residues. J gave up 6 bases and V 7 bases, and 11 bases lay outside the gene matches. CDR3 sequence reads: CASTPVASGSGELFF. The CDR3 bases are TGTGCCAGCACCCCCGTGGCTAGCGGTTCCGGGGAGCTGTTTTTT.

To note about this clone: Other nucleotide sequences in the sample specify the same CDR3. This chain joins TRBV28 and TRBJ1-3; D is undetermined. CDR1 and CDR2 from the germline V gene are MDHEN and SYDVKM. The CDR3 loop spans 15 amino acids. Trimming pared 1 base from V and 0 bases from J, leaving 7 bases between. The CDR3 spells CASSLLPTSGNTIYF. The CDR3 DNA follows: TGTGCCAGCAGTTTATTACCAACCTCTGGAAACACCATATATTTT.

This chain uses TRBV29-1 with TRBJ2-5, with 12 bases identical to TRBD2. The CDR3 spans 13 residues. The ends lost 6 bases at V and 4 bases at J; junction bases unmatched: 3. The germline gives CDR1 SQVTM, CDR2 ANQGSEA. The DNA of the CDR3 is TGCAGCGTCCCGGGACTAGCGGGAGAGACCCAGTACTTC. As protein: CSVPGLAGETQYF.

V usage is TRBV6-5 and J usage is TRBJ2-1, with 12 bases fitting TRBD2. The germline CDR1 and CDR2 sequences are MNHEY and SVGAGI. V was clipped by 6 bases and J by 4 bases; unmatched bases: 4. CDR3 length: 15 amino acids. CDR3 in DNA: TGTGCCAGCAGGCCGGGACTAGCGGGTTACAATGAGCAGTTCTTC. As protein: CASRPGLAGYNEQFF.

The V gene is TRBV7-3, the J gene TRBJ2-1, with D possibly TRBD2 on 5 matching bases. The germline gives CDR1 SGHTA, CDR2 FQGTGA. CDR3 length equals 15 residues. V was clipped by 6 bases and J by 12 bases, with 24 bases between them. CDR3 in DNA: TGTGCCAGCAGTCCAGACTGGGCCCCCCCGGGGATGCAGTTCTTC. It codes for CASSPDWAPPGMQFF.

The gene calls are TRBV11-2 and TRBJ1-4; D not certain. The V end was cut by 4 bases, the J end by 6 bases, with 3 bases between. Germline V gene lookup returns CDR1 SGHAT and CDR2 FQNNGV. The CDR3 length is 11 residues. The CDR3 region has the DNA TGTGCCAGCAGCTGGGATGAAAAACTGTTTTTT. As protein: CASSWDEKLFF.

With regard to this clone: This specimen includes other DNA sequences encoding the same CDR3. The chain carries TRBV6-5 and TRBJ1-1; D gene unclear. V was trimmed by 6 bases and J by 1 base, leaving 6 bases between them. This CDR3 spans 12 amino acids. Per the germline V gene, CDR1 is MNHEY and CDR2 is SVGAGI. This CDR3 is CASRPGNTEAFF. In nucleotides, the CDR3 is TGTGCCAGCAGACCCGGGAACACTGAAGCTTTCTTT.

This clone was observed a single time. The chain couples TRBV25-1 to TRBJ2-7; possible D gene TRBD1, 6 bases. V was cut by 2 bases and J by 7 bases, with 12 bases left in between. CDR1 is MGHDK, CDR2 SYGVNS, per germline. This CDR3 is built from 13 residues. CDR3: CASSEHRDTEQYF. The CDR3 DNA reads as TGTGCCAGCAGTGAACACCGGGACACGGAGCAGTACTTC.

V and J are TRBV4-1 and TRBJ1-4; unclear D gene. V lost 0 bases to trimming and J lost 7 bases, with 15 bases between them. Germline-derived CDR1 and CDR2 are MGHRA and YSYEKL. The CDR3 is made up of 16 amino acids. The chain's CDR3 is CASSQDREGQGEKLFF. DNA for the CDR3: TGCGCCAGCAGCCAAGATCGGGAAGGGCAAGGTGAAAAACTGTTTTTT.

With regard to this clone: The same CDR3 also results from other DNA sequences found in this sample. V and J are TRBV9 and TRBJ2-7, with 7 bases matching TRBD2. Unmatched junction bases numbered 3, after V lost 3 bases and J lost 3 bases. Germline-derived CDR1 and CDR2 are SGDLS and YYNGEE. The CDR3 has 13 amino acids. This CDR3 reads CASSGGSHYEQYF. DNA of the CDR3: TGTGCCAGCAGCGGCGGGAGCCACTACGAGCAGTACTTC.

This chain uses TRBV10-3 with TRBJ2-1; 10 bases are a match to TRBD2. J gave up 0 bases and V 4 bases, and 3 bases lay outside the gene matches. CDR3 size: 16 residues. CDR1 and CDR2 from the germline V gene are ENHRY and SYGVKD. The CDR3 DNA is TGTGCCATCAGTGGGACTAGCGGACCCTCCTACAATGAGCAGTTCTTC. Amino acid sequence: CAISGTSGPSYNEQFF.

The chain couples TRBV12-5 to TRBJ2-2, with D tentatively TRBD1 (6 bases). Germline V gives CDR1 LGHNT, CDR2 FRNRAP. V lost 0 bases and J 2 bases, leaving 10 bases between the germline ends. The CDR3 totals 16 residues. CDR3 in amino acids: CASGLVKQGNTGELFF. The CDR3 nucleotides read TGTGCTAGTGGTTTGGTAAAACAGGGAAACACCGGGGAGCTGTTTTTT.

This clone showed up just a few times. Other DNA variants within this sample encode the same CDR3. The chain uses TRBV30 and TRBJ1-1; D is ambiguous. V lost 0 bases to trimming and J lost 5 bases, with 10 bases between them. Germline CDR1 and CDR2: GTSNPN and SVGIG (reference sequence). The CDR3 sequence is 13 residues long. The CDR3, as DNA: TGTGCCTGGAGTGTATCCCGGGGAACTGAAGCTTTCTTT. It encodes CAWSVSRGTEAFF.

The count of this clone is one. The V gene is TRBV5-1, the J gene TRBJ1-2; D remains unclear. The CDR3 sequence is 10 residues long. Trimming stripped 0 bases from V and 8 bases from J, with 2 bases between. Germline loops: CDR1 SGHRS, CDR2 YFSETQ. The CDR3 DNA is TGCGCCAGCAGCTTGGTAGGCTACACCTTC. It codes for CASSLVGYTF.

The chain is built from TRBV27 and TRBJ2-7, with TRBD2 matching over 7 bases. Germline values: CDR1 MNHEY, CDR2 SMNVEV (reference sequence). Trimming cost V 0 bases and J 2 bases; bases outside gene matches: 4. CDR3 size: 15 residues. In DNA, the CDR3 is TGTGCCAGCAGTTTATCTCCAGCGGGGCCCTACGAGCAGTACTTC. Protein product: CASSLSPAGPYEQYF.

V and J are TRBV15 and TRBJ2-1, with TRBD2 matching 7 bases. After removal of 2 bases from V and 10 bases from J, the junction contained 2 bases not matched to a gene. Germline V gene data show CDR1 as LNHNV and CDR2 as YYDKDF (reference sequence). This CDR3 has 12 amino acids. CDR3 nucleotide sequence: TGTGCCACCAGCAGATCCGGGAGGGAGCAGTTCTTC. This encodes CATSRSGREQFF.

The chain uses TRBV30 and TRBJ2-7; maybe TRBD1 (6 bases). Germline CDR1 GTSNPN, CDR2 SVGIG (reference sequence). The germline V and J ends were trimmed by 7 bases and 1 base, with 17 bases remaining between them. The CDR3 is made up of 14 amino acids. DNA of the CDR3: TGTGCCTCCCCAGTACCCGACAGGTCCTACGAGCAGTACTTC. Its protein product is CASPVPDRSYEQYF.

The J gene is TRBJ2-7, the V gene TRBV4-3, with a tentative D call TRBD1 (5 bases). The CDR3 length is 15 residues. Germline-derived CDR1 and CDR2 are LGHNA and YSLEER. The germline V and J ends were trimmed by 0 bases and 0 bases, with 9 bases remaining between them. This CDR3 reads CASSQDAGYSYEQYF. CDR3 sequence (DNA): TGCGCCAGCAGCCAAGATGCAGGGTACTCCTACGAGCAGTACTTC.

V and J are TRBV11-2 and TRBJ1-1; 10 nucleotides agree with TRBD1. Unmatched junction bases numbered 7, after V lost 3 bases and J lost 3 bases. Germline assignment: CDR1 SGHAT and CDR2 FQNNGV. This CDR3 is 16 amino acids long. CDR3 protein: CASSFGTGALYTEAFF. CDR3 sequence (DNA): TGTGCCAGCAGCTTTGGGACAGGGGCTCTATACACTGAAGCTTTCTTT.

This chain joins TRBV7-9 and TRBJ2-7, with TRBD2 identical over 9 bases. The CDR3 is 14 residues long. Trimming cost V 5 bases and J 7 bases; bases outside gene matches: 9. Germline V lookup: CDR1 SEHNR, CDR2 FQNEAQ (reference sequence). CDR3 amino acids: CASSRREGVREQYF. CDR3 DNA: TGTGCCAGCAGCCGGCGGGAGGGAGTGCGGGAGCAGTACTTC.

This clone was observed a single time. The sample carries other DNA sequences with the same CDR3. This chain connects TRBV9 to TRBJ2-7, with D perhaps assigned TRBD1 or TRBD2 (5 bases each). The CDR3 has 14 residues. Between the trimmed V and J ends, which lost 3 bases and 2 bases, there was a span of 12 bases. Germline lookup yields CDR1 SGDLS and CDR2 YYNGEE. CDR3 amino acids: CASSDRDGPYEQYF. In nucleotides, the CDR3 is TGTGCCAGCAGCGACCGGGACGGTCCCTACGAGCAGTACTTC.

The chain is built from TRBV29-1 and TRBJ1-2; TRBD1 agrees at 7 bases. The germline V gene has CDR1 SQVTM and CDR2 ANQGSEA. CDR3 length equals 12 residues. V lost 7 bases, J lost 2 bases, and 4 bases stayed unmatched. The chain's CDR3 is CSGGQENYGYTF. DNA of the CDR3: TGCAGCGGTGGACAGGAGAACTATGGCTACACCTTC.

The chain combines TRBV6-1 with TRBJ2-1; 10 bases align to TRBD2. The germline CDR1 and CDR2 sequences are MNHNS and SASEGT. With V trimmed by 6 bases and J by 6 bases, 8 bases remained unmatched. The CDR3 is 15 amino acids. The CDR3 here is CASRNRLAGVNEQFF. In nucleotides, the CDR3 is TGTGCCAGCAGGAATAGACTAGCGGGCGTCAATGAGCAGTTCTTC.

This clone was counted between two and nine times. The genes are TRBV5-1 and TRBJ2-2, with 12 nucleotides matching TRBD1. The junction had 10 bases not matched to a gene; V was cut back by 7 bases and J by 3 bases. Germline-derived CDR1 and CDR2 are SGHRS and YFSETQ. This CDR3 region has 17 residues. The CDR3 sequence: CASGLHGTGGDTGELFF. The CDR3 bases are TGCGCCAGCGGCCTCCATGGGACAGGGGGCGACACCGGGGAGCTGTTTTTT.

The CDR3 nucleotides are TGTGCCAGCAGCTCCGGGACTAGCGGGAGAGATTATGAGCAGTTCTTC. The encoded protein is CASSSGTSGRDYEQFF. The V gene is TRBV11-1, the J gene TRBJ2-1; 14 positions match TRBD2. The CDR3 is made up of 16 amino acids. Unmatched junction bases numbered 7, after V lost 4 bases and J lost 8 bases. The germline V gene has CDR1 SGHAT and CDR2 FQDESV (reference sequence).

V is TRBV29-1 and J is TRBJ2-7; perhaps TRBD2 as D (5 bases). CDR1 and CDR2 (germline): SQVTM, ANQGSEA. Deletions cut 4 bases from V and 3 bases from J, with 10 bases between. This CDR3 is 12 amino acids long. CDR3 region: CSVVGKNYEQYF. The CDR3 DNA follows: TGCAGCGTTGTCGGGAAGAACTACGAGCAGTACTTC.